This TCR beta chain was identified in a study of blood T cell repertoires in COVID-19. Generated by immunoSEQ multiplex PCR, the TCRdb table keeps only in-frame clones and is missing some. The sample consists of about half a million clones, roughly 87% of them appearing once. The origin of this receptor is a man between 18 and 29 years old with COVID-19, enrolled during active disease. The specimen sequenced was peripheral blood.

The DNA for the CDR3 is TGCGCCAGCAGCCTTATGGGACAGCATAATGAAAAACTGTTTTTT. It codes for CASSLMGQHNEKLFF. The chain uses TRBV4-1 and TRBJ1-4, with 7 positions matching TRBD1. V lost 4 bases to trimming and J lost 4 bases; unmatched junction nucleotides: 6. The germline gives CDR1 MGHRA, CDR2 YSYEKL. This CDR3 region has 15 residues.